The 8 T cell receptor beta chains listed next were all sequenced from one sample in a study of PD-1 blockade in classical Hodgkin lymphoma (dated by TCRdb to between 2020 and 2021). Library preparation employed the immunoSEQ multiplex PCR assay. Imported from immuneACCESS, the table was reduced by TCRdb to in-frame sequences with V and J called. These copies leave out some clones; in studies compared against another copy, an unresolved V gene accounts for under half, and the cause of the remainder is not known. The sample table holds about 90,000 clones, of which about nine tenths were seen once. The ten largest clones take up under 3.5% of the sample. According to the study, the label for this sample's time point signals: cycle 4 day 1 (C4D1), after less than 7 weeks of nivolumab. All trial patients had relapsed after autologous stem cell transplantation, with cohorts A, B and C differing in prior brentuximab vedotin exposure.

The specimen was peripheral blood mononuclear cells (PBMCs), collected before the fourth cycle of nivolumab. The source is a human donor with classical Hodgkin lymphoma.

The J gene is TRBJ1-1, the V gene TRBV30, with D unresolved. V was trimmed by 4 bases and J by 1 base, leaving 4 bases between them. There are 11 residues in the CDR3. Germline CDR1 is GTSNPN and CDR2 is SVGIG (reference sequence). The CDR3 is CAWMGNTEAFF. Here the CDR3 DNA reads TGTGCCTGGATGGGGAACACTGAAGCTTTCTTT.

The V call is TRBV30, the J call TRBJ1-1, with unresolved D. This CDR3 has 13 residues. V lost 2 bases and J 2 bases, leaving 9 bases between the germline ends. Germline CDR1 reads GTSNPN; CDR2 reads SVGIG (reference sequence). CDR3 in amino acids: CAWSYRFNTEAFF. CDR3 nucleotides: TGTGCCTGGAGTTACCGTTTCAACACTGAAGCTTTCTTT. The whole variable domain, remainder taken from reference TRBV30 and TRBJ1-1, is SQTIHQWPATLVQPVGSPLSLECTVEGTSNPNLYWYRQAAGRGLQLLFYSVGIGQISSEVPQNLSASRPQDRQFILSSKKLLLSDSGFYLCAWSYRFNTEAFFGQGTRLTVV.

Here the CDR3 reads CASSVGGEGTEAFF. The DNA of the CDR3 is TGTGCCAGCAGCGTAGGCGGGGAGGGCACTGAAGCTTTCTTT. The chain joins TRBV9 to TRBJ1-1; D is unresolved. There are 14 residues in the CDR3. V was trimmed by 0 bases and J by 4 bases, leaving 10 bases between them. Germline CDR1 SGDLS, CDR2 YYNGEE.

J is TRBJ1-5 and V is TRBV27; D remains unclear. The V and J ends lost 2 bases and 1 base respectively, with 9 bases between them. CDR3 size: 15 residues. Germline CDR1 is MNHEY and CDR2 is SMNVEV (reference sequence). The CDR3 nucleotides read TGTGCCAGCAGTTTACAAGGTCAGAGCAATCAGCCCCAGCATTTT. This encodes CASSLQGQSNQPQHF.

The chain couples TRBV7-2 to TRBJ1-4; D not resolved. V dropped 5 bases and J dropped 8 bases, with 21 bases sitting between them. The CDR3 is made up of 16 amino acids. CDR1 and CDR2 (germline): SGHTA, FQGNSA. CDR3 DNA sequence: TGTGCCAGCAGCCGTCGGCTGATGGGGAATGAAGAAAAACTGTTTTTT. Protein product: CASSRRLMGNEEKLFF.

This chain connects TRBV7-9 to TRBJ2-3, with D unclear. Trimming shortened V by 2 bases and J by 5 bases, and 14 bases separated the two germline ends. The CDR3 length is 15 residues. Per the germline V gene, CDR1 is SEHNR and CDR2 is FQNEAQ (reference sequence). The CDR3 here is CASSLSGMGKDTQYF. The CDR3 DNA reads as TGTGCCAGCAGCTTAAGTGGGATGGGGAAAGATACGCAGTATTTT.

Only one count was recorded for this clone. This sequence joins TRBV4-3 and TRBJ2-1; the D gene is possibly TRBD1 (5 bases). Germline CDR1 and CDR2: LGHNA and YSLEER. This CDR3 has 13 residues. Trimming cost V 2 bases and J 8 bases, with 10 bases left between them. The CDR3 spells CASSQFWGYEQFF. As DNA, the CDR3 is TGCGCCAGCAGCCAATTCTGGGGCTATGAGCAGTTCTTC.

This rearrangement joins TRBV4-3 to TRBJ2-2, with 9 bases matching TRBD2. The CDR3 is 16 residues long. The germline V gene encodes CDR1 LGHNA and CDR2 YSLEER. V was clipped by 1 base and J by 6 bases; unmatched bases: 6. CDR3 residues: CASSQGASGVAGELFF. The CDR3 nucleotides are TGCGCCAGCAGCCAAGGCGCTAGCGGGGTCGCCGGGGAGCTGTTTTTT.